The 20 T cell receptor beta chains below all came from one sample that was sequenced in a study of T cell responses to AZD1222 COVID-19 vaccine. The repertoire was sequenced with immunoSEQ multiplex PCR; TCRdb's copy has only in-frame clones and lacks some. The sample lists 95,000 to 100,000 clones, approximately 87% occurring once. The sample was peripheral blood, taken 28 days after the second AZD1222 dose. The origin of the receptors is an adult who received the AZD1222 COVID-19 vaccine.

The chain uses TRBV6-5 and TRBJ2-5; D is possibly TRBD1 or TRBD2 (5 bases each). The CDR3 has 15 residues. From germline, CDR1 is MNHEY and CDR2 SVGAGI. V lost 0 bases, J lost 2 bases, and 10 bases lay in between. Here the CDR3 DNA reads TGTGCCAGCAGTTACTCTGGGACGGGACAAGAGACCCAGTACTTC. Protein: CASSYSGTGQETQYF.

The chain couples TRBV7-9 to TRBJ2-5; 7 nucleotides align to TRBD1. CDR3 length: 14 residues. The germline V gene encodes CDR1 SEHNR and CDR2 FQNEAQ (reference sequence). The V gene end was trimmed by 6 bases and the J gene end by 7 bases; junction bases not matched to a gene: 11. CDR3 amino acids: CASSLGQPEGTQYF. DNA for the CDR3: TGTGCCAGCAGTTTGGGACAGCCCGAGGGGACCCAGTACTTC.

The chain uses TRBV5-8 and TRBJ2-7; 12 bases line up with TRBD1. The V gene's germline CDR1 is SGHTS and CDR2 YDEGEE. J gave up 5 bases and V 4 bases, and 7 bases lay outside the gene matches. CDR3 size: 15 residues. In DNA, the CDR3 is TGTGCCAGCAGCCATTCCGGGACAGGGGGCAACGAGCAGTACTTC. Its protein product is CASSHSGTGGNEQYF. The full variable domain, completed using reference TRBV5-8 and TRBJ2-7, is EAGVTQSPTHLIKTRGQQATLRCSPISGHTSVYWYQQALGLGLQFLLWYDEGEERNRGNFPPRFSGRQFPNYSSELNVNALELEDSALYLCASSHSGTGGNEQYFGPGTRLTVT.

This clone was observed a handful of times. The chain employs TRBV19 and TRBJ1-1; D gene ambiguous. Germline CDR1 LNHDA, CDR2 SQIVND (reference sequence). Trimming pared 6 bases from V and 6 bases from J, leaving 11 bases between. This CDR3 spans 12 amino acids. The CDR3 bases are TGTGCCAGTAGCCCCGGCGTCGCTGAAGCTTTCTTT. Translated: CASSPGVAEAFF.

The V and J genes are TRBV18 and TRBJ1-1, with D possibly TRBD1 on 6 matching bases. Germline V CDR1 and CDR2: KGHSH, LQKENI. The length of the CDR3 is 15 residues. V was shortened by 2 bases and J by 11 bases, with 21 bases between the two germline ends. Here the CDR3 reads CASSPSIILKGVAFF. For the CDR3, the DNA is TGTGCCAGCTCACCATCGATCATCTTGAAGGGGGTGGCTTTCTTT.

The chain is built from TRBV15 and TRBJ1-4, with D perhaps matching TRBD1 (5 bases). Germline V gene lookup returns CDR1 LNHNV and CDR2 YYDKDF (reference sequence). Trimming took off 3 bases at V and 8 bases at J, with 19 bases between the two ends. This CDR3 is 16 amino acids long. CDR3 nucleotide sequence: TGTGCCACCAGCAGGTACGGGACTCCGAATGGGGAAAAACTGTTTTTT. It encodes CATSRYGTPNGEKLFF.

This clone was seen only a few times. The V and J genes are TRBV7-9 and TRBJ2-3, with TRBD1 identical over 12 bases. The ends lost 2 bases at V and 5 bases at J; junction bases unmatched: 8. The CDR3 totals 17 residues. Germline loops: CDR1 SEHNR, CDR2 FQNEAQ (reference sequence). CDR3 DNA sequence: TGTGCCAGCAGCTTAACGGGGACAGGGGGCGCAGGAGATACGCAGTATTTT. This encodes CASSLTGTGGAGDTQYF. Full variable domain (remainder filled in from reference TRBV7-9 and TRBJ2-3): DTGVSQNPRHKITKRGQNVTFRCDPISEHNRLYWYRQTLGQGPEFLTYFQNEAQLEKSRLLSDRFSAERPKGSFSTLEIQRTEQGDSAMYLCASSLTGTGGAGDTQYFGPGTRLTVL.

The rearrangement links TRBV6-5 to TRBJ2-4, with unresolved D. CDR1 MNHEY and CDR2 SVGAGI come from the germline V gene. The CDR3 contains 14 residues. Trimming took off 6 bases at V and 6 bases at J, with 15 bases between the two ends. In DNA form, the CDR3 reads TGTGCCAGCAGCATTAGGGTGGATGGAAACATTCAGTACTTC. Amino acids: CASSIRVDGNIQYF.

The chain combines TRBV6-2 or TRBV6-3 with TRBJ1-5; TRBD1 might be the D (6 bases). Germline CDR1 reads MNHEY; CDR2 reads SVGEGT. With 2 bases removed from V and 1 base from J, the gap between germline ends came to 15 bases. CDR3 size: 17 residues. CDR3 amino acids: CASSYVRTVGSNQPQHF. DNA for the CDR3: TGTGCCAGCAGTTACGTTAGGACAGTGGGGAGCAATCAGCCCCAGCATTTT.

The gene calls are TRBV19 and TRBJ1-1, with TRBD1 identical over 9 bases. This CDR3 region has 15 residues. V gave up 5 bases and J gave up 5 bases; unmatched junction bases: 9. Germline V lookup: CDR1 LNHDA, CDR2 SQIVND (reference sequence). The CDR3 sequence: CASSPEHRGQTEAFF. The CDR3 DNA is TGTGCCAGTAGTCCGGAACACAGGGGGCAGACTGAAGCTTTCTTT.

The CDR3 DNA sequence: TGTGCCAGCAGCTTAGAACGTACAGGGGGCCATAATTCACCCCTCCACTTT. Protein: CASSLERTGGHNSPLHF. The rearrangement uses TRBV7-9 and TRBJ1-6, with 9 bases lining up with TRBD1. Trimming at V came to 1 base and at J to 5 bases, leaving 6 bases not matched to a gene. This CDR3 contains 17 residues. Germline V gene sequence: CDR1 SEHNR, CDR2 FQNEAQ (reference sequence).

CDR3 sequence: CASSEASSLADTQYF. CDR3 nucleotides: TGTGCCAGCAGTGAAGCCTCCAGTCTGGCAGATACGCAGTATTTT. The rearrangement uses TRBV2 and TRBJ2-3; D not certain. This CDR3 spans 15 amino acids. The germline gives CDR1 SNHLY, CDR2 FYNNEI. The ends were cut back, 0 bases at V and 4 bases at J, with 11 bases in the middle.

This chain joins TRBV10-3 and TRBJ2-7; 10 bases match TRBD2. V lost 0 bases to trimming and J lost 4 bases; unmatched junction nucleotides: 3. The CDR3 runs 15 residues. Germline V gene sequence: CDR1 ENHRY, CDR2 SYGVKD. The CDR3 DNA is TGTGCCATCAGTGAGTCCTCTAGCGGGGGTTACGAGCAGTACTTC. Residues: CAISESSSGGYEQYF.

CDR3 region: CASSRAGDLDTQYF. In DNA, the CDR3 is TGTGCCAGCAGCCGAGCGGGAGATTTAGATACGCAGTATTTT. V gene TRBV11-3 combines with J gene TRBJ2-3, with 8 bases lining up with TRBD2. Germline CDR1 reads SGHNT; CDR2 reads YENEEA. V gave up 5 bases and J gave up 5 bases; unmatched junction bases: 6. The CDR3 extends over 14 amino acids.

The chain is built from TRBV4-1 and TRBJ2-5; D is perhaps TRBD1 or TRBD2 (6 bases each). Per germline, CDR1 MGHRA and CDR2 YSYEKL. This CDR3 is 15 amino acids long. Trimming cost V 4 bases and J 5 bases, with 17 bases left between them. Here the CDR3 reads CASSPPGQGRETQYF. The CDR3 nucleotides read TGCGCCAGCAGCCCCCCTGGGCAGGGGAGGGAGACCCAGTACTTC.

V usage is TRBV4-2 and J usage is TRBJ1-2; possibly TRBD1 for D (5 bases). This CDR3 comprises 15 residues. V was clipped by 8 bases and J by 0 bases, with 16 bases between them. The germline gives CDR1 LGHNA, CDR2 YNFKEQ. The CDR3 here is CASGTSDMANYGYTF. The CDR3 DNA sequence: TGTGCCAGCGGAACTTCGGACATGGCTAACTATGGCTACACCTTC.

The genes are TRBV5-1 and TRBJ2-2, with TRBD1 as a possible D gene (6 bases). Per germline, CDR1 SGHRS and CDR2 YFSETQ. The length of the CDR3 is 15 residues. The V end was cut by 0 bases, the J end by 5 bases, with 11 bases between. The CDR3 bases are TGCGCCAGCAGCTTGGAGCCAGGGGAGACCGGGGAGCTGTTTTTT. Its protein product is CASSLEPGETGELFF.

The genes are TRBV9 and TRBJ2-7; tentative D call: TRBD1 (8 bases). V dropped 2 bases and J dropped 0 bases, with 15 bases sitting between them. This CDR3 contains 16 residues. Per germline, CDR1 SGDLS and CDR2 YYNGEE. CDR3 nucleotide sequence: TGTGCCAGCAGCGTGGGGGGGACAGGCCTCTCCTACGAGCAGTACTTC. It specifies CASSVGGTGLSYEQYF.

The rearrangement joins TRBV20-1 to TRBJ2-2; D unresolved. This CDR3 is built from 15 residues. Germline V CDR1 and CDR2: DFQATT, SNEGSKA (reference sequence). V was cut by 3 bases and J by 4 bases, with 15 bases left in between. CDR3 amino acids: CSASVGQTITGELFF. Written as DNA, the CDR3 is TGCAGTGCTAGTGTAGGCCAGACCATCACCGGGGAGCTGTTTTTT.

The CDR3 protein is CASSRRGGVDQPQHF. CDR3 DNA: TGTGCCAGCAGCCGGAGAGGGGGCGTCGATCAGCCCCAGCATTTT. The V call is TRBV5-6, the J call TRBJ1-5; the match to TRBD1 covers 7 bases. Germline-derived CDR1 and CDR2 are SGHDT and YYEEEE. V shed 4 bases and J 5 bases; nucleotides not matched to a gene: 9. The CDR3 extends over 15 amino acids.